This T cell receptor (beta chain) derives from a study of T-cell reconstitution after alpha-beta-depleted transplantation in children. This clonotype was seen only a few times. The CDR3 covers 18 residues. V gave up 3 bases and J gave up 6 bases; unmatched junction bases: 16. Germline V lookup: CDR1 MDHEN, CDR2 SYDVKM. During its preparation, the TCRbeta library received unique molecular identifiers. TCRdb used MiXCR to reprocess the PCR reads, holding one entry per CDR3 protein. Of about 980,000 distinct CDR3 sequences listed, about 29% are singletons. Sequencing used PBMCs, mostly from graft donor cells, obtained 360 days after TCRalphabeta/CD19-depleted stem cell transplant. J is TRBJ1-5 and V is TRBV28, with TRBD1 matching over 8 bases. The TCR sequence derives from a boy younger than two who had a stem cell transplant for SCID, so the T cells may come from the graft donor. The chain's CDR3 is CASSFDGQGFFVGQPQHF. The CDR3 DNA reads TGTGCCAGCAGTTTTGATGGACAGGGTTTCTTCGTGGGTCAGCCCCAGCATTTT.